Reported below is one TCR beta chain. Its antigen is undetermined. The sample belongs to a study of T cell clonotyping in hematopoietic cell transplantation. Broader study findings: Recipient TCR diversity dropped after transplant; expanded clonotypes rose from day 30 to 180. Few recipient clonotypes overlapped donors; over 97% were de novo at given depth.

The CDR3 is made up of 14 amino acids. V gave up 6 bases and J gave up 1 base, with 13 bases separating them. Per the germline V gene, CDR1 is MGHDK and CDR2 is SYGVNS. Clones were read by immunoSEQ multiplex PCR, and TCRdb kept only the in-frame ones, dropping some. The sample includes approximately 75,000 clones, around 94% of them seen just once. The V call is TRBV25-1, the J call TRBJ2-7, with D perhaps matching TRBD1 or TRBD2 (5 bases each). Source material: peripheral blood mononuclear cells. The clonotype was recovered from a man aged 45-65 years in good health. Some clones in this sample may be carry-over from other donors' samples. The CDR3 nucleotides are TGTGCCAGCAGGGTAGGGGACGGATCCTACGAGCAGTACTTC. This codes for CASRVGDGSYEQYF.